Below are 2 T cell receptor beta chains sequenced from a single sample in a study of blood T cell repertoires in COVID-19 (dated by TCRdb to 2020 to 2021). Library preparation used the immunoSEQ multiplex PCR assay. TCRdb re-hosts the immuneACCESS table, in-frame sequences only. Its copies lack some clones; in the studies checked, an unresolved V gene accounts for under half of them, and the cause for the rest is not known. The sample table shows about 320,000 clones, and roughly 85% are seen once. The top ten constitute 7.2% of the sample. Sequenced input: peripheral blood. The receptors here all came from a human donor in a cohort sampled during active COVID-19.

This chain connects TRBV5-1 to TRBJ2-7, with 8 nucleotides matching TRBD1. The CDR3 has 14 residues. Trimming removed 0 bases from V and 5 bases from J; junction bases left unmatched: 4. Germline values: CDR1 SGHRS, CDR2 YFSETQ. CDR3 nucleotide sequence: TGCGCCAGCAGCTTGGCCCGGACAGGGAACGAGCAGTACTTC. It codes for CASSLARTGNEQYF.

The V gene is TRBV13, the J gene TRBJ2-7, with D possibly being TRBD2 (5 bases). V lost 0 bases, J lost 4 bases, and 10 bases lay in between. There are 14 residues in the CDR3. The germline V gene encodes CDR1 PRHDT and CDR2 FYEKMQ (reference sequence). DNA of the CDR3: TGTGCCAGCAGCTTAGGTAGAGGGTCTTACGAGCAGTACTTC. Its translation is CASSLGRGSYEQYF.